A selection of T cell receptor beta chains follows, all from one sample in a study of molecular identifiers for immune sequencing clone quantification. From the PCR reads, TCRdb called clonotypes with MiXCR, one entry per CDR3 protein. The data hold 45,000 to 65,000 distinct CDR3 sequences, with about 23% observed a single time. Sequencing was performed on naive CD8+ T cells from blood, with Jurkat cell RNA spiked in. The receptors shown here come from a human donor in good health. Some libraries in this study had Jurkat cell RNA spiked in. CDR3s include the opening cysteine and the closing phenylalanine or tryptophan. The D gene is left open where the match is weak. A row's size may be missing; if present it is once, few, many or a size class.

D,J,size,V,DNA,CDR3
TRBD2,TRBJ2-3,many,TRBV20-1,TGCAGTGCTAGAGATTTATACGGGACGGTAGCGGGTGGCACAGATACGCAGTATTTT,CSARDLYGTVAGGTDTQYF
TRBD1,TRBJ1-2,.,TRBV6-2/TRBV6-3,TGTGCCAGCAGCCGGACAGGGCACTCCTATGGCTACACCTTC,CASSRTGHSYGYTF
TRBD1,TRBJ2-7,many,TRBV9,TGTGCCAGCAGCGTAGGACAGGGGGCCTACGAGCAGTACTTC,CASSVGQGAYEQYF
TRBD1,TRBJ2-2,many,TRBV9,TGTGCCAGCAGCGTTTCAATGATGGGACAGGGCACCGGGGAGCTGTTTTTT,CASSVSMMGQGTGELFF
TRBD1,TRBJ2-7,many,TRBV19,TGTGCCAGTAGTCACCGGGACAGGGGCTACGAGCAGTACTTC,CASSHRDRGYEQYF
TRBD1,TRBJ1-5,many,TRBV4-1,TGCGCCAGCAGTCAGGACAGGGTCAATCAGCCCCAGCATTTT,CASSQDRVNQPQHF
TRBD1,TRBJ2-7,many,TRBV28,TGTGCCAGCAGTCAGACAGGGTCCCCCTACGAGCAGTACTTC,CASSQTGSPYEQYF
.,TRBJ2-2,many,TRBV7-9,TGTGCCAGCAGCTTTGCAGGGGGGGACACCGGGGAGCTGTTTTTT,CASSFAGGDTGELFF
.,TRBJ2-3,few,TRBV9,TGTGCCAGCAGCCCCCGTGTGGGGGGAGTAAGTTTTTCAGATACGCAGTATTTT,CASSPRVGGVSFSDTQYF
.,TRBJ1-1,many,TRBV29-1,TGCAGCGTTGAATCGACAGCCACAAACACTGAAGCTTTCTTT,CSVESTATNTEAFF
.,TRBJ2-2,many,TRBV29-1,TGCAGCGTTGCCCGAGGCGGGGAGCTGTTTTTT,CSVARGGELFF
.,TRBJ1-5,many,TRBV20-1,TGCAGTGCAGTACCTGGGCACCGCAATCAGCCCCAGCATTTT,CSAVPGHRNQPQHF
.,TRBJ2-3,many,TRBV7-2,TGTGCCAGCAGCTTAGCCGCGGGACAGAGCACAGATACGCAGTATTTT,CASSLAAGQSTDTQYF
.,TRBJ1-4,.,TRBV5-4,TGTGCCAGCGGCGGGGACGGCGAGGAAAAACTGTTTTTT,CASGGDGEEKLFF
TRBD2,TRBJ2-3,many,TRBV14,TGTGCCAGCAGCCAAGGGGGACTAGCGGGAGTCTACAGGGGCACAGATACGCAGTATTTT,CASSQGGLAGVYRGTDTQYF
TRBD2,TRBJ2-2,few,TRBV12-3/TRBV12-4,TGTGCCAGCAGTTTATCTCTAGCGGGCATGAACACCGGGGAGCTGTTTTTT,CASSLSLAGMNTGELFF
TRBD2,TRBJ2-3,.,TRBV5-1,TGCGCCCCTCGCAGGACTAGCGAAGATACGCAGTATTTT,CAPRRTSEDTQYF